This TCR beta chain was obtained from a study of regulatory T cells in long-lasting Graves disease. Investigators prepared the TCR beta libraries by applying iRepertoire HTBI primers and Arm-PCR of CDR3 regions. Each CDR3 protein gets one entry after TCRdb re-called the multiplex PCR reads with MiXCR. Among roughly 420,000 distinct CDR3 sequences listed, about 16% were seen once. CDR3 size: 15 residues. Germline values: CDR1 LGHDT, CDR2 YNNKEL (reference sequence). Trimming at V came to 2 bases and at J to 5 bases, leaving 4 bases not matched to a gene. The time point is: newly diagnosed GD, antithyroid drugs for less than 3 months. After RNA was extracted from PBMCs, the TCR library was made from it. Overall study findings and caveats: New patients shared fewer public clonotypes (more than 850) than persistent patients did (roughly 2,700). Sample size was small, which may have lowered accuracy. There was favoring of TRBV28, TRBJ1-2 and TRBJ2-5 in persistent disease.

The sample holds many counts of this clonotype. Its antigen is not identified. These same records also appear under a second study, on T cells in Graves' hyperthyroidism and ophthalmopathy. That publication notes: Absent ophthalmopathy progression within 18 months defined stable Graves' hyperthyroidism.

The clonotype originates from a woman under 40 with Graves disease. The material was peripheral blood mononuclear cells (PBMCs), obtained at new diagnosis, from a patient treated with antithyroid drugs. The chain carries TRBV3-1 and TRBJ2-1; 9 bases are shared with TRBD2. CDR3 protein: CASSQSTSGHNEQFF. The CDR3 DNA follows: TGTGCCAGCAGCCAATCGACTAGCGGCCACAATGAGCAGTTCTTC.